These T cell receptor beta chains were read from a single sample in a study of PD-1 blockade in classical Hodgkin lymphoma. Using immunoSEQ multiplex PCR, the repertoire was profiled, and TCRdb retains in-frame clones only, with some absent. The repertoire holds some 46,000 clones, with less than 85% as singletons. The sequenced sample was peripheral blood mononuclear cells (PBMCs), obtained before the second cycle of nivolumab. The origin of the receptors is a human donor with classical Hodgkin lymphoma. The CDR3 runs from the conserved cysteine through the conserved F or W. The D gene is left open where the match is weak. Not every row has a clone size; where given, it reads once, few, many or a size class.

D gene: .; J gene: TRBJ1-1; V gene: TRBV11-3; clone size: .; CDR3 DNA: TGTGCCAGCAGCTCGGACAGACGACGAGCTTTCTTT; CDR3 protein: CASSSDRRRAFF
D gene: .; J gene: TRBJ2-2; V gene: TRBV30; clone size: once; CDR3 DNA: TGTGCCTGGGATCGCCAATTCACCGGGGAGCTGTTTTTT; CDR3 protein: CAWDRQFTGELFF
D gene: .; J gene: TRBJ1-1; V gene: TRBV6-1; clone size: once; CDR3 DNA: TGTGCCAGCAGTGTGAATTCGGGGGGAACTGAAGCTTTCTTT; CDR3 protein: CASSVNSGGTEAFF
D gene: TRBD1; J gene: TRBJ1-4; V gene: TRBV27; clone size: once; CDR3 DNA: TGTGCCAGCAGTGGATTGGGGGGACAGGGACCTGAAAAACTGTTTTTT; CDR3 protein: CASSGLGGQGPEKLFF
D gene: TRBD1; J gene: TRBJ2-7; V gene: TRBV5-4; clone size: .; CDR3 DNA: TGTGCCAGCAGCCACTCGTGGGACAGGGGCTACGAGCAGTACTTC; CDR3 protein: CASSHSWDRGYEQYF
D gene: .; J gene: TRBJ2-7; V gene: TRBV6-6; clone size: .; CDR3 DNA: TGTGCCAGTTCATATATGACAGCTCCGTCCTACGAGCAGTACTTC; CDR3 protein: CASSYMTAPSYEQYF
D gene: .; J gene: TRBJ2-7; V gene: TRBV7-9; clone size: .; CDR3 DNA: TGTGCCAGTTCGTTAGTGGGGCCCGGGGAGCAGTACTTC; CDR3 protein: CASSLVGPGEQYF
D gene: .; J gene: TRBJ1-4; V gene: TRBV19; clone size: .; CDR3 DNA: TGTGCCGGGTTTCGAGGCCTCAATAAAGAAAATGAAAAACTGTTTTTT; CDR3 protein: CAGFRGLNKENEKLFF
D gene: .; J gene: TRBJ2-2; V gene: TRBV7-8; clone size: .; CDR3 DNA: TGTGCCAGCAGTTCCCGACCCTCGAACACCGGGGAGCTGTTTTTT; CDR3 protein: CASSSRPSNTGELFF
D gene: .; J gene: TRBJ1-3; V gene: TRBV7-9; clone size: .; CDR3 DNA: TGTGCCAGCAGCTCTGACCAGGATTATGGAAACACCATATATTTT; CDR3 protein: CASSSDQDYGNTIYF
D gene: TRBD1; J gene: TRBJ2-1; V gene: TRBV11-3; clone size: .; CDR3 DNA: TGTGCCAGCAGCCCACAGGGGGGTCCCAATGAGCAGTTCTTC; CDR3 protein: CASSPQGGPNEQFF
D gene: .; J gene: TRBJ1-4; V gene: TRBV28; clone size: .; CDR3 DNA: TGTGCCAGCAGTTTTCCGAGGGAAACTAATGAAAAACTGTTTTTT; CDR3 protein: CASSFPRETNEKLFF
D gene: TRBD1; J gene: TRBJ2-4; V gene: TRBV28; clone size: once; CDR3 DNA: TGTGCCAGCAGTTGGACCCAGGGACAGGGGGCGAAAAACATTCAGTACTTC; CDR3 protein: CASSWTQGQGAKNIQYF
D gene: .; J gene: TRBJ1-1; V gene: TRBV5-4; clone size: .; CDR3 DNA: TGTGCCAGCAGCCCGAGGGGCGGAGAAGCTTTCTTT; CDR3 protein: CASSPRGGEAFF
D gene: .; J gene: TRBJ2-7; V gene: TRBV11-1; clone size: .; CDR3 DNA: TGTGCCAGTTCGTTAGTGGGGCCCGGGGAGCAGTACTTC; CDR3 protein: CASSLVGPGEQYF
D gene: .; J gene: TRBJ2-3; V gene: TRBV14; clone size: .; CDR3 DNA: TGTGCCAGCAGCCAAGGCAGGACCACGCAGTATTTT; CDR3 protein: CASSQGRTTQYF
D gene: .; J gene: TRBJ1-5; V gene: TRBV19; clone size: .; CDR3 DNA: TGTGCCAGTAGTATCAGGGTTTTTCAGCCCCAGCATTTT; CDR3 protein: CASSIRVFQPQHF
D gene: TRBD1; J gene: TRBJ2-7; V gene: TRBV25-1; clone size: few; CDR3 DNA: TGTGCCAGCAGAGTGACAGGGGGCTACGAGCAGTACTTC; CDR3 protein: CASRVTGGYEQYF
D gene: TRBD1; J gene: TRBJ2-7; V gene: TRBV4-3; clone size: once; CDR3 DNA: TGCGCCAGCAGCCTCGGACAGGGGAGCGAGCAGTACTTC; CDR3 protein: CASSLGQGSEQYF
D gene: TRBD2; J gene: TRBJ2-1; V gene: TRBV28; clone size: .; CDR3 DNA: TGTGCCAGCAGCCTAGGACTAGCGGGGTCCCGAAGCTCCTACAATGAGCAGTTCTTC; CDR3 protein: CASSLGLAGSRSSYNEQFF
D gene: .; J gene: TRBJ2-7; V gene: TRBV6-1; clone size: .; CDR3 DNA: TGTGCCAGCAGTGAAGCCCTCCCGGGTGGGGAGCAGTACTTC; CDR3 protein: CASSEALPGGEQYF
D gene: .; J gene: TRBJ2-5; V gene: TRBV9; clone size: .; CDR3 DNA: TGTGCCAGCAGCGTAATGTGGCGGGGAGAGGCCCAGTACTTC; CDR3 protein: CASSVMWRGEAQYF
D gene: TRBD1; J gene: TRBJ1-2; V gene: TRBV5-1; clone size: .; CDR3 DNA: TGCGCCAGCAAGGAGACAGGGGTCATCTCCTATGGCTACACCTTC; CDR3 protein: CASKETGVISYGYTF
D gene: TRBD1; J gene: TRBJ1-5; V gene: TRBV29-1; clone size: .; CDR3 DNA: TGCAGCGCCCGGGGACAGGGGAACAATCAGCCCCAGCATTTT; CDR3 protein: CSARGQGNNQPQHF
D gene: .; J gene: TRBJ1-5; V gene: TRBV28; clone size: .; CDR3 DNA: TGTGCCAGCAGTCTTTCAGGCTCCAATCAGCCCCAGCATTTT; CDR3 protein: CASSLSGSNQPQHF
D gene: .; J gene: TRBJ1-1; V gene: TRBV30; clone size: .; CDR3 DNA: TGTGCCTGGAGTCCCCACCAGATTAAGCCTGAAGCTTTCTTT; CDR3 protein: CAWSPHQIKPEAFF
D gene: .; J gene: TRBJ2-2; V gene: TRBV27; clone size: .; CDR3 DNA: TGTGCCAGCAGTCTACTCCAGGGGTACACCGGGGAGCTGTTTTTT; CDR3 protein: CASSLLQGYTGELFF
D gene: .; J gene: TRBJ2-1; V gene: TRBV4-2; clone size: once; CDR3 DNA: TGTGCCAGCAGCCAAGGCAAGAGCTCCTACAATGAGCAGTTCTTC; CDR3 protein: CASSQGKSSYNEQFF
D gene: .; J gene: TRBJ2-5; V gene: TRBV29-1; clone size: .; CDR3 DNA: TGCAGCGTTGATAGACAGCAAGAGACCCAGTACTTC; CDR3 protein: CSVDRQQETQYF
D gene: .; J gene: TRBJ2-3; V gene: TRBV5-4; clone size: once; CDR3 DNA: TGTGCCAGCATCGAGGAGGGGGCGGTGGATACGCAGTATTTT; CDR3 protein: CASIEEGAVDTQYF
D gene: TRBD1; J gene: TRBJ2-2; V gene: TRBV9; clone size: .; CDR3 DNA: TGTGCCAGCAGCGTAGCGGGGACAGGGACGAACACCGGGGAGCTGTTTTTT; CDR3 protein: CASSVAGTGTNTGELFF